The 27 T cell receptor beta chains given below trace back to one sample, sequenced in a study of blood T cell repertoires in COVID-19. Clones were read by immunoSEQ multiplex PCR, and TCRdb kept only the in-frame ones, dropping some. The sample carries 290,000 or so clones, roughly four fifths recorded once. The specimen sequenced was PBMCs or T cells enriched from blood (not recorded which). All receptors derive from a man aged 40-55 years who had been exposed to COVID-19.

The rearrangement links TRBV5-1 to TRBJ1-3; 8 bases align to TRBD1. The CDR3 is 14 residues long. Germline loops: CDR1 SGHRS, CDR2 YFSETQ. The V and J ends lost 1 base and 8 bases, in that order; junction bases with no gene match: 5. Here the CDR3 reads CASSLTTGGYTIYF. CDR3 bases: TGCGCCAGCAGCTTGACCACAGGGGGGTACACCATATATTTT.

The chain combines TRBV10-3 with TRBJ1-1; no definite D call. The CDR3 is 16 residues long. The germline V and J ends were trimmed by 3 bases and 8 bases, with 22 bases remaining between them. CDR1 is ENHRY and CDR2 is SYGVKD in the germline V gene. The CDR3 loop is CAISDISLERFGEAFF. As DNA, the CDR3 is TGTGCCATCAGTGATATATCGCTGGAGCGATTCGGGGAAGCTTTCTTT.

The chain has TRBV27 and TRBJ2-1; 7 nucleotides align to TRBD2. The germline V gene encodes CDR1 MNHEY and CDR2 SMNVEV (reference sequence). V shed 6 bases, J shed 10 bases, and the junction held 12 bases outside the gene matches. The CDR3 sequence is 14 residues long. The CDR3 DNA reads TGTGCCAGCAGCCCTAGAGGGACTATTATGGAGCAGTTCTTC. The encoded protein is CASSPRGTIMEQFF.

The chain joins TRBV29-1 to TRBJ2-1, with 10 bases identical to TRBD1. V trimming: 7 bases; J trimming: 4 bases; junction bases outside the gene matches: 10. CDR1 and CDR2 from the germline V gene are SQVTM and ANQGSEA. This CDR3 is 15 amino acids long. Here the CDR3 reads CSAPTGTGAYNEQFF. The CDR3 DNA follows: TGCAGCGCTCCAACCGGGACAGGGGCGTACAATGAGCAGTTCTTC.

Here the CDR3 reads CASSPPRGPQHF. In DNA, the CDR3 is TGTGCCAGCAGCCCTCCCCGAGGACCCCAGCATTTT. The rearrangement links TRBV3-1 (or the pseudogene TRBV3-2) to TRBJ1-5; D is unresolved. The V end was cut by 4 bases, the J end by 10 bases, with 11 bases between. The germline gives CDR1 LGHDT, CDR2 YNNKEL (reference sequence). The CDR3 is 12 amino acids.

J is TRBJ1-4 and V is TRBV19; 7 bases agree with TRBD1. Germline lookup yields CDR1 LNHDA and CDR2 SQIVND (reference sequence). V shed 9 bases, J shed 2 bases, and the junction held 15 bases outside the gene matches. The CDR3 is made up of 17 amino acids. As DNA, the CDR3 is TGTGCCAGCGCATCATCTCGGGACAGTCGGACTAATGAAAAACTGTTTTTT. It specifies CASASSRDSRTNEKLFF.

This sequence joins TRBV5-6 and TRBJ2-1; 9 nucleotides match TRBD2. The V segment lost 0 bases and the J segment 7 bases; nucleotides outside the gene matches: 5. This CDR3 region has 15 residues. Per germline, CDR1 SGHDT and CDR2 YYEEEE. As DNA, the CDR3 is TGTGCCAGCAGCTTGGGGCGGGAGGGAACGAATGAGCAGTTCTTC. Encoded protein: CASSLGREGTNEQFF.

J is TRBJ2-5 and V is TRBV9, with 7 bases that match TRBD2. Trimming cost V 0 bases and J 2 bases; bases outside gene matches: 4. Germline V CDR1 and CDR2: SGDLS, YYNGEE. The CDR3 runs to 15 residues. Here the CDR3 reads CASSVASGKQETQYF. The CDR3 nucleotides are TGTGCCAGCAGCGTAGCTAGCGGCAAGCAAGAGACCCAGTACTTC.

The gene calls are TRBV5-1 and TRBJ2-7; weak D call: TRBD1 (7 bases). This CDR3 comprises 14 residues. Trimming removed 3 bases from V and 0 bases from J, with 10 bases in between. Germline assignment: CDR1 SGHRS and CDR2 YFSETQ. In nucleotides, the CDR3 is TGCGCCAGCAGCTGGAGGGACAGCTCCTACGAGCAGTACTTC. Residues: CASSWRDSSYEQYF.

This clone was seen a single time. CDR3 DNA sequence: TGTGCCAGCTCACCGACAGGGGAAACTGGAAACACCATATATTTT. This sequence encodes CASSPTGETGNTIYF. The rearrangement links TRBV18 to TRBJ1-3; 8 bases are shared with TRBD1. The CDR3 totals 15 residues. Per germline, CDR1 KGHSH and CDR2 LQKENI. J lost 2 bases, V lost 3 bases, and 3 bases had no gene match.

This clone was seen only once. The chain couples TRBV29-1 to TRBJ1-5; the D is unclear. The germline V gene encodes CDR1 SQVTM and CDR2 ANQGSEA. Trimming left V 5 bases short and J 7 bases short, with 12 bases between. The CDR3 has 12 residues. The CDR3 DNA reads as TGCAGCGTTCATCAACCGGGGCAGCCCCAGCATTTT. Protein: CSVHQPGQPQHF.

This rearrangement joins TRBV15 to TRBJ2-7, with TRBD2 matching over 10 bases. The CDR3 loop spans 16 amino acids. CDR1 and CDR2 (germline): LNHNV, YYDKDF (reference sequence). Trimming took 2 bases from V and 6 from J; bases not matched to a gene: 10. The CDR3: CATSRPEAGGPSEQYF. CDR3 nucleotides: TGTGCCACCAGCAGACCAGAAGCGGGAGGGCCCTCCGAGCAGTACTTC. The entire variable domain, with the rest obtained from reference TRBV15 and TRBJ2-7, is as follows: DAMVIQNPRYQVTQFGKPVTLSCSQTLNHNVMYWYQQKSSQAPKLLFHYYDKDFNNEADTPDNFQSRRPNTSFCFLDIRSPGLGDTAMYLCATSRPEAGGPSEQYFGPGTRLTVT.

DNA of the CDR3: TGTGCCAGCAGCGACCATTCAGCGGGAGGCACAGATACGCAGTATTTT. Translated: CASSDHSAGGTDTQYF. The chain couples TRBV9 to TRBJ2-3; 8 bases are shared with TRBD2. The V gene's germline CDR1 is SGDLS and CDR2 YYNGEE. This CDR3 contains 16 residues. The trim removed 3 bases at V and 1 base at J, leaving 7 bases unmatched. The complete variable domain, with remaining parts taken from reference TRBV9 and TRBJ2-3, reads DSGVTQTPKHLITATGQRVTLRCSPRSGDLSVYWYQQSLDQGLQFLIQYYNGEERAKGNILERFSAQQFPDLHSELNLSSLELGDSALYFCASSDHSAGGTDTQYFGPGTRLTVL.

This chain uses TRBV12-2 with TRBJ2-3; the table's D call, TRBD2, was not checked against the DNA. TRBV12-2 is an annotated pseudogene. This CDR3 spans 19 amino acids. The CDR3: CASRLSRREGPIYTDTQYF. The DNA of the CDR3 is TGTGCAAGTCGCTTATCTAGGCGGGAGGGCCCAATTTACACAGATACGCAGTATTTT.

This clone appeared once. This sequence joins TRBV5-8 and TRBJ2-1, with TRBD1 matching over 7 bases. The ends lost 4 bases at V and 4 bases at J; junction bases unmatched: 17. Germline loops: CDR1 SGHTS, CDR2 YDEGEE. The CDR3 sequence is 18 residues long. CDR3 bases: TGTGCCAGCAGCCCCCTCGAGGGATCTTTCAGGGGGTACAATGAGCAGTTCTTC. Encoded protein: CASSPLEGSFRGYNEQFF.

The chain couples TRBV7-9 to TRBJ1-2; D might be TRBD1 (6 bases). Germline V gene data show CDR1 as SEHNR and CDR2 as FQNEAQ (reference sequence). The CDR3 spans 14 residues. V shed 5 bases and J shed 6 bases, with 16 bases lying between them. The CDR3 spells CASSRNRDSDGYTF. The CDR3 region has the DNA TGTGCCAGCAGCCGAAACAGGGATTCGGATGGCTACACCTTC.

The chain has TRBV15 and TRBJ2-7; maybe TRBD2 (5 bases). The CDR3 contains 13 residues. Germline-derived CDR1 and CDR2 are LNHNV and YYDKDF (reference sequence). With 3 bases removed from V and 2 bases from J, the gap between germline ends came to 8 bases. CDR3: CATSSSVAYEQYF. The CDR3 region has the DNA TGTGCCACCAGCAGTAGCGTGGCCTACGAGCAGTACTTC.

J is TRBJ1-1 and V is TRBV11-3, with D possibly TRBD1 on 6 matching bases. This CDR3 spans 13 amino acids. CDR1 and CDR2 from the germline V gene are SGHNT and YENEEA. The V and J ends lost 3 bases and 8 bases respectively, with 13 bases between them. CDR3 DNA: TGTGCCAGCAGCTTCCGACCGGGGACAGAAGCTTTCTTT. Its translation: CASSFRPGTEAFF. Full variable domain (missing parts from reference TRBV11-3 and TRBJ1-1): EAGVVQSPRYKIIEKKQPVAFWCNPISGHNTLYWYLQNLGQGPELLIRYENEEAVDDSQLPKDRFSAERLKGVDSTLKIQPAELGDSAVYLCASSFRPGTEAFFGQGTRLTVV.

The table lists this clone with a count of one. This rearrangement joins TRBV10-3 to TRBJ2-2; 16 bases agree with TRBD2. In germline, CDR1 is ENHRY, CDR2 SYGVKD. With V trimmed by 9 bases and J by 3 bases, 4 bases remained unmatched. The CDR3 spans 16 residues. CDR3 DNA sequence: TGTGCCATGGGGACTAGCGGGAGGGCCGACACCGGGGAGCTGTTTTTT. It encodes CAMGTSGRADTGELFF.

V gene TRBV30 combines with J gene TRBJ2-3; TRBD1 agrees at 10 bases. This CDR3 comprises 12 residues. Germline-derived CDR1 and CDR2 are GTSNPN and SVGIG (reference sequence). With 3 bases clipped from V and 7 bases from J, the junction kept 1 base outside the gene matches. The CDR3 DNA sequence: TGTGCCTGGAGGGACAGGGGGAATACGCAGTATTTT. Residues: CAWRDRGNTQYF.

The chain combines TRBV19 with TRBJ2-3, with TRBD2 matching 11 bases. V dropped 7 bases and J dropped 5; count of bases not matched to a gene: 11. CDR3 length: 16 amino acids. Germline V gives CDR1 LNHDA, CDR2 SQIVND (reference sequence). The CDR3 is CASTGLAASFGDTQYF. The CDR3 DNA follows: TGTGCCAGTACGGGACTAGCGGCCTCATTTGGAGATACGCAGTATTTT.

The chain links TRBV19 to TRBJ1-3; D is unclear. The CDR3 contains 14 residues. V was cut by 3 bases and J by 6 bases, with 12 bases left in between. Germline CDR1 is LNHDA and CDR2 is SQIVND (reference sequence). The CDR3 loop is CASSILGVVNTIYF. CDR3 coding DNA: TGTGCCAGTAGTATCCTGGGAGTGGTAAACACCATATATTTT.

With respect to this clone: The same CDR3 can be traced to other DNA sequences in this sample. The chain links TRBV19 to TRBJ2-7; 9 nucleotides agree with TRBD1. This CDR3 has 13 residues. Germline V lookup: CDR1 LNHDA, CDR2 SQIVND (reference sequence). The ends lost 6 bases at V and 3 bases at J; junction bases unmatched: 3. CDR3 nucleotide sequence: TGTGCCAGTAGCCGGGACAGGGACTACGAGCAGTACTTC. This gives the protein CASSRDRDYEQYF.

This chain connects TRBV19 to TRBJ2-4; D call uncertain. This CDR3 spans 14 amino acids. The ends were cut back, 5 bases at V and 1 base at J, with 9 bases in the middle. Per the germline V gene, CDR1 is LNHDA and CDR2 is SQIVND (reference sequence). CDR3 in DNA: TGTGCCAGTAGTGGGCTGGTGGCCAAAAACATTCAGTACTTC. Its protein product is CASSGLVAKNIQYF.

V and J are TRBV27 and TRBJ1-2; D gene uncertain. Germline V lookup: CDR1 MNHEY, CDR2 SMNVEV (reference sequence). This CDR3 is 14 amino acids long. V was cut by 8 bases and J by 2 bases, with 15 bases left in between. CDR3 protein: CASGRRSRNYGYTF. In DNA, the CDR3 is TGTGCCAGCGGCCGGAGGTCAAGAAACTATGGCTACACCTTC.

The CDR3 here is CASSQVMNTGELFF. DNA of the CDR3: TGCGCCAGCAGCCAAGTTATGAACACCGGGGAGCTGTTTTTT. The genes are TRBV4-1 and TRBJ2-2; D is undetermined. The ends were cut back, 1 base at V and 1 base at J, with 4 bases in the middle. The CDR3 is 14 amino acids. Germline CDR1 MGHRA, CDR2 YSYEKL.

The chain links TRBV11-3 to TRBJ2-7; 10 bases agree with TRBD2. J lost 4 bases, V lost 3 bases, and 9 bases had no gene match. The CDR3 is 16 residues long. In germline, CDR1 is SGHNT, CDR2 YENEEA. The CDR3 region is CASSFPLTSGSYEQYF. DNA for the CDR3: TGTGCCAGCAGCTTCCCTTTGACTAGCGGGTCTTACGAGCAGTACTTC.